This T cell receptor (beta chain) was observed in a study of T cell changes during pregnancy in multiple sclerosis. The CDR3 spans 14 residues. Germline CDR1 and CDR2: LGHNA and YNFKEQ. Between the trimmed V and J ends, which lost 6 bases and 3 bases, there was a span of 14 bases. Using immunoSEQ multiplex PCR, the repertoire was profiled, and TCRdb retains in-frame clones only, with some absent. The sample includes roughly 39,000 clones, 90% of them seen just once. This sequence joins TRBV4-2 and TRBJ1-1; TRBD1 is a possible D gene (6 bases). Source: CD4+ T cells from peripheral blood mononuclear cells, taken in the first trimester of pregnancy. This sequence was found in a female donor in good health, enrolled as a control in a pregnancy study. CDR3 region: CASRPGQLDTEAFF. In nucleotides, the CDR3 is TGTGCCAGCAGACCCGGACAGTTGGACACTGAAGCTTTCTTT.